The sequence of this TCR beta chain was determined in a study of neurological immune-mediated disorders. This clonotype was observed at least ten times. The authors produced cDNA by 5'RACE using 10-nucleotide random UMIs. TCRdb itself ran the 5' RACE reads through MiXCR, one entry per CDR3 protein. The sample includes about 80,000 distinct CDR3 sequences, approximately 10% of them seen just once. V shed 4 bases and J shed 1 base, with 11 bases lying between them. The CDR3 covers 15 residues. The germline V gene has CDR1 SGHRS and CDR2 YFSETQ. Volunteers from a blood bank in Maryland, USA, constituted the healthy controls. Unsorted libraries were generated from 2 million PBMCs held at -80 degrees C.

Sequencing was done on a sample of PBMCs. The chain carries TRBV5-1 and TRBJ2-2, with D perhaps TRBD2 (5 bases). This receptor was obtained from a man aged 50 to 60 in good health. In DNA, the CDR3 is TGCGCCAGCAGCCACGATGGAGGGAACACCGGGGAGCTGTTTTTT. This codes for CASSHDGGNTGELFF.